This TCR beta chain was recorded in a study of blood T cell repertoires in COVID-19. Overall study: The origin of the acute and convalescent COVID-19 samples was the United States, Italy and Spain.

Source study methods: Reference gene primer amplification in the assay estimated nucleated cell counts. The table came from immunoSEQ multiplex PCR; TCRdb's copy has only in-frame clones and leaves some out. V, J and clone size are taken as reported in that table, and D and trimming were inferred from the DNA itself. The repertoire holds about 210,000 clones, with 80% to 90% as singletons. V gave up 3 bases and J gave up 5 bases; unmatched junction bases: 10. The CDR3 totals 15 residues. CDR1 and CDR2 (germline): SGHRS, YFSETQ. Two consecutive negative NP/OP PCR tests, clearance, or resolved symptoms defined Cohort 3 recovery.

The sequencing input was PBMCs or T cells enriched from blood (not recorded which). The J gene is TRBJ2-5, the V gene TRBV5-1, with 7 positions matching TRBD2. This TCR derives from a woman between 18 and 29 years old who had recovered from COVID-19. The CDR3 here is CASSWKLARDETQYF. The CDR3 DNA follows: TGCGCCAGCAGCTGGAAACTAGCGAGGGACGAGACCCAGTACTTC. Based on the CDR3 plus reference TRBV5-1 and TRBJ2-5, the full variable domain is KAGVTQTPRYLIKTRGQQVTLSCSPISGHRSVSWYQQTPGQGLQFLFEYFSETQRNKGNFPGRFSGRQFSNSRSEMNVSTLELGDSALYLCASSWKLARDETQYFGPGTRLLVL.